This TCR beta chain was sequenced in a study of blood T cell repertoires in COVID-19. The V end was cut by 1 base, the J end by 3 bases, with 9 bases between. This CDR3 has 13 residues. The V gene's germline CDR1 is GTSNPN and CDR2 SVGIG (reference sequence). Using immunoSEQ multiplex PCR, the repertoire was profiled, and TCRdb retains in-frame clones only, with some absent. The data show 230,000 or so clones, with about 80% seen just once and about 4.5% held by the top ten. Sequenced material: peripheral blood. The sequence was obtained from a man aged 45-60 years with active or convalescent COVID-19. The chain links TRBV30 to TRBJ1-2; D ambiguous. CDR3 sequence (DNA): TGTGCCTGGAGTGCCGCGGGTGACTATGGCTACACCTTC. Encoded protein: CAWSAAGDYGYTF. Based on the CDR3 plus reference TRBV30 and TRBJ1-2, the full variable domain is SQTIHQWPATLVQPVGSPLSLECTVEGTSNPNLYWYRQAAGRGLQLLFYSVGIGQISSEVPQNLSASRPQDRQFILSSKKLLLSDSGFYLCAWSAAGDYGYTFGSGTRLTVV.